These 16 T cell receptor beta chains share one sample of origin, sequenced in a study of blood T cell repertoires in COVID-19. The data were produced by immunoSEQ multiplex PCR, yet TCRdb's version contains in-frame clones alone and is incomplete. This sample has over 30,000 clones, with approximately 90% found just once. The sequenced sample was peripheral blood. The source of these receptors is a human donor in a cohort sampled during active COVID-19.

This clone was seen a handful of times. The chain links TRBV12-5 to TRBJ1-2; D is uncertain. Per germline, CDR1 LGHNT and CDR2 FRNRAP. Trimming removed 3 bases at V and 8 bases at J, with 13 bases between. The CDR3 loop spans 13 amino acids. CDR3 DNA sequence: TGTGCTAGTGGTTTCACCGGGGATTTAGGCTACACCTTC. Translating gives CASGFTGDLGYTF.

V and J are TRBV19 and TRBJ1-5, with a tentative D call TRBD1 (5 bases). Trimming took off 5 bases at V and 7 bases at J, with 9 bases between the two ends. The CDR3 is 12 amino acids. Germline lookup yields CDR1 LNHDA and CDR2 SQIVND (reference sequence). CDR3 bases: TGTGCCAGTAGTGGGGGGGGGCAGCCCCAGCATTTT. This gives the protein CASSGGGQPQHF.

A single count supports this clone. The chain is built from TRBV24-1 and TRBJ2-1; perhaps TRBD1 as D (5 bases). The CDR3 has 16 amino acids. With 5 bases removed from V and 0 bases from J, the gap between germline ends came to 13 bases. Germline V gene sequence: CDR1 KGHDR, CDR2 SFDVKD. The CDR3 reads CATSGSGNSSYNEQFF. The CDR3 DNA sequence: TGTGCCACCAGTGGTTCAGGGAACTCCTCCTACAATGAGCAGTTCTTC.

The chain combines TRBV30 with TRBJ2-1, with D hard to call. The CDR3 length is 15 residues. The germline V gene has CDR1 GTSNPN and CDR2 SVGIG (reference sequence). Trimming removed 0 bases at V and 7 bases at J, with 16 bases between. CDR3 sequence reads: CAWSVLTALGNEQFF. CDR3 bases: TGTGCCTGGAGTGTACTGACTGCACTCGGGAATGAGCAGTTCTTC.

The CDR3: CASSVAPTSAEAFF. CDR3 nucleotides: TGTGCCAGCAGCGTAGCCCCCACGAGCGCTGAAGCTTTCTTT. The V and J genes are TRBV9 and TRBJ1-1; D ambiguous. This CDR3 is built from 14 residues. Per germline, CDR1 SGDLS and CDR2 YYNGEE. With 0 bases removed from V and 6 bases from J, the gap between germline ends came to 12 bases.

The J gene is TRBJ1-2, the V gene TRBV15; 7 bases agree with TRBD1. V shed 3 bases, J shed 2 bases, and the junction held 9 bases outside the gene matches. The length of the CDR3 is 16 residues. Per the germline V gene, CDR1 is LNHNV and CDR2 is YYDKDF (reference sequence). This CDR3 is CATSSWDSSLNYGYTF. The CDR3 DNA reads TGTGCCACCAGCAGTTGGGACAGCTCTTTAAACTATGGCTACACCTTC.

This chain uses TRBV14 with TRBJ1-5; no clear D. Germline lookup yields CDR1 SGHDN and CDR2 FVKESK. V was clipped by 0 bases and J by 4 bases, with 10 bases between them. The CDR3 covers 15 residues. CDR3: CASSQEWLLNQPQHF. Written as DNA, the CDR3 is TGTGCCAGCAGCCAAGAATGGCTGTTGAATCAGCCCCAGCATTTT.

The chain has TRBV29-1 and TRBJ2-2, with 7 bases identical to TRBD1. V shed 6 bases, J shed 0 bases, and the junction held 7 bases outside the gene matches. The length of the CDR3 is 15 residues. CDR1 is SQVTM and CDR2 is ANQGSEA in the germline V gene. The CDR3 DNA sequence: TGCAGCGTGAAAACCGGGACAGCGAACACCGGGGAGCTGTTTTTT. Amino acid sequence: CSVKTGTANTGELFF.

J is TRBJ2-1 and V is TRBV30; D remains ambiguous. V dropped 2 bases and J dropped 7 bases, with 12 bases sitting between them. Looked up from germline, CDR1 is GTSNPN and CDR2 is SVGIG (reference sequence). The length of the CDR3 is 13 residues. The CDR3 DNA sequence: TGTGCCTGGAGTTTAGCTAGTCCGAATGAGCAGTTCTTC. It yields the protein CAWSLASPNEQFF.

This clone was seen a few times. The chain uses TRBV7-9 and TRBJ2-7; TRBD1 is a possible D gene (5 bases). CDR1 and CDR2 (germline): SEHNR, FQNEAQ (reference sequence). Trimming cost V 3 bases and J 2 bases, with 8 bases left between them. The CDR3 extends over 13 amino acids. The chain's CDR3 is CASSFQGTYEQYF. CDR3 coding DNA: TGTGCCAGCAGCTTTCAGGGAACCTACGAGCAGTACTTC.

The chain employs TRBV25-1 and TRBJ2-2; 12 positions agree with TRBD1. CDR3 length: 18 amino acids. CDR1 and CDR2 (germline): MGHDK, SYGVNS. J was trimmed by 0 bases and V by 6 bases; bases with no gene match: 8. CDR3 region: CASRRGQGATSNTGELFF. The DNA for the CDR3 is TGTGCCAGCAGGAGGGGACAGGGGGCGACTTCGAACACCGGGGAGCTGTTTTTT.

V is TRBV19 and J is TRBJ2-7, with 7 bases aligning to TRBD1. The junction had 3 bases not matched to a gene; V was cut back by 4 bases and J by 0 bases. Germline V gene sequence: CDR1 LNHDA, CDR2 SQIVND (reference sequence). This CDR3 region has 14 residues. The CDR3 is CASSTGTASYEQYF. The CDR3 DNA is TGTGCCAGTAGTACAGGGACAGCCTCCTACGAGCAGTACTTC.

Written as DNA, the CDR3 is TGTGCCAGCAGTTTAAGAGGAGTAGACTACACCTTC. Its translation: CASSLRGVDYTF. The chain links TRBV28 to TRBJ1-2, with D hard to call. The germline CDR1 and CDR2 sequences are MDHEN and SYDVKM. CDR3 length: 12 amino acids. Trimming pared 2 bases from V and 10 bases from J, leaving 11 bases between.

The chain has TRBV2 and TRBJ2-7, with TRBD1 matching over 7 bases. CDR3 length: 14 residues. Germline CDR1 and CDR2: SNHLY and FYNNEI. After removal of 4 bases from V and 5 bases from J, the junction contained 8 bases not matched to a gene. CDR3 region: CASSARTGGHEQYF. The CDR3 DNA is TGTGCCAGCAGTGCGAGGACAGGTGGCCACGAGCAGTACTTC.

This chain joins TRBV7-2 and TRBJ2-7; 8 bases map to TRBD2. V lost 1 base and J lost 3; bases outside the gene matches: 2. From germline, CDR1 is SGHTA and CDR2 FQGNSA. The CDR3 is 14 amino acids. CDR3 residues: CASSLGGRNYEQYF. CDR3 in DNA: TGTGCCAGCAGCTTAGGCGGGAGGAACTACGAGCAGTACTTC.

The CDR3 DNA is TGTGCCATCAGGGGACAGGCGGAGAACACTGAAGCTTTCTTT. Translated, it gives CAIRGQAENTEAFF. The chain employs TRBV10-3 and TRBJ1-1; TRBD1 matches at 8 bases. Germline lookup yields CDR1 ENHRY and CDR2 SYGVKD. The CDR3 is 14 residues long. With V trimmed by 6 bases and J by 1 base, 4 bases remained unmatched.